This T cell receptor beta chain was recorded in a study of blood T cell repertoires in COVID-19. On the study more broadly: T cells, B-cell-depleted T cells, or PBMCs provided the cDNA or gDNA that served as material.

Assay used: immunoSEQ multiplex PCR; TCRdb lists only in-frame clones, some missing. The data show 150,000 to 200,000 clones, 65% to 85% seen once. The clonotype comes from an older man who had been exposed to COVID-19. Sequenced: PBMCs or T cells enriched from blood (not recorded which).

The CDR3 loop reads CASSEELAGGGETQYF. For the CDR3, the DNA is TGTGCCAGCAGTGAAGAACTAGCGGGAGGGGGAGAGACCCAGTACTTC. The chain links TRBV2 to TRBJ2-5; 13 bases align to TRBD2. The length of the CDR3 is 16 residues. After removal of 1 base from V and 4 bases from J, the junction contained 3 bases not matched to a gene. In germline, CDR1 is SNHLY, CDR2 FYNNEI. Supplemented by reference TRBV2 and TRBJ2-5, the full variable domain reads EPEVTQTPSHQVTQMGQEVILRCVPISNHLYFYWYRQILGQKVEFLVSFYNNEISEKSEIFDDQFSVERPDGSNFTLKIRSTKLEDSAMYFCASSEELAGGGETQYFGPGTRLLVL.